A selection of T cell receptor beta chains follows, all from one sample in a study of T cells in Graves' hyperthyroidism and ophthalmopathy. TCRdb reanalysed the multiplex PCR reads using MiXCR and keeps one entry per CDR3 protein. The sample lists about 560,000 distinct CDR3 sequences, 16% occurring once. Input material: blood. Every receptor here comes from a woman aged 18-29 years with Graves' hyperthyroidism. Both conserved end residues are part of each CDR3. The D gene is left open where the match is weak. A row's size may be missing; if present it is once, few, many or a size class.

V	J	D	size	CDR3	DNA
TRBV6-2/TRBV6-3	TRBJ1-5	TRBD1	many	CASSEQGTQHF	TGTGCCAGCAGTGAACAGGGGACCCAGCATTTT
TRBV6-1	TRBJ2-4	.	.	CASSSSVIINIQYF	TGTGCCAGCAGTTCCAGTGTTATAATAAACATTCAGTACTTC
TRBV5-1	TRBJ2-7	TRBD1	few	CASSRTGHEQYF	TGCGCCAGCAGCCGGACAGGGCACGAGCAGTACTTC
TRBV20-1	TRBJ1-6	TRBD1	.	CSAGRDRVWGSPLHF	TGCAGTGCTGGCCGGGACAGGGTTTGGGGTTCACCCCTCCACTTT
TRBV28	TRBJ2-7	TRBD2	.	CASSSQNPGGGCEQYF	TGTGCCAGCAGTTCCCAAAACCCGGGGGGGGGATGCGAGCAGTACTTC
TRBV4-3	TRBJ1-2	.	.	CASSQDSHRGGYTF	TGCGCCAGCAGCCAAGATTCCCACAGAGGGGGCTACACCTTC
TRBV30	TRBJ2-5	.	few	CAWSRDSKETQYF	TGTGCCTGGAGTCGGGATTCGAAAGAGACCCAGTACTTC
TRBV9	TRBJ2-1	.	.	CASSRADSYNEQFF	TGTGCCAGCAGCCGAGCGGACTCCTACAATGAGCAGTTCTTC
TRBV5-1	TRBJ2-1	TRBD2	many	CASSTELAGGYNEQFF	TGCGCCAGCAGTACAGAACTAGCGGGGGGTTACAATGAGCAGTTCTTC
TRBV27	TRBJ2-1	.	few	CASTQPRRDGIYNEQFF	TGTGCCAGCACTCAACCGAGGAGGGACGGCATTTACAATGAGCAGTTCTTC
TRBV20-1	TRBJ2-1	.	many	CSAKKGGGAYYNEQFF	TGCAGTGCTAAAAAGGGGGGGGGGGCCTACTACAATGAGCAGTTCTTC
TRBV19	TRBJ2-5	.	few	CASSPRTKQETQYF	TGTGCCAGTAGTCCGCGGACCAAACAAGAGACCCAGTACTTC
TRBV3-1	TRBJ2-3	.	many	CASSQTEDTQYF	TGTGCCAGCAGCCAAACAGAGGATACGCAGTATTTT
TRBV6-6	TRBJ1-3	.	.	CASSYSRQPTGNTIYF	TGTGCCAGCAGTTACTCGAGGCAGCCGACTGGAAACACCATATATTTT
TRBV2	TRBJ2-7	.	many	CASSDIRDEQYF	TGTGCCAGCTCCGATATCAGGGACGAGCAGTACTTC
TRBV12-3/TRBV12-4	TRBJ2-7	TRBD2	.	CASSPGRATHEQYF	TGTGCCAGCAGCCCCGGGAGGGCAACCCACGAGCAGTACTTC
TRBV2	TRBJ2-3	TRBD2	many	CASSVLAAGGDTQYF	TGTGCCAGCAGTGTACTAGCGGCGGGGGGAGATACGCAGTATTTT
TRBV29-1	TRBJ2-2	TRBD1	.	CSGTGTENTGELFF	TGCAGCGGGACCGGGACAGAGAACACCGGGGAGCTGTTTTTT
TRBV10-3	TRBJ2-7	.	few	CAIRGGPGDNYEQYF	TGTGCCATCAGAGGGGGGCCAGGAGATAACTACGAGCAGTACTTC
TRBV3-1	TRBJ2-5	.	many	CASSQDMGYQETQYF	TGTGCCAGCAGCCAAGATATGGGGTACCAAGAGACCCAGTACTTC
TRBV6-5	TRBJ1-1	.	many	CASSYSSISKHTEAFF	TGTGCCAGCAGTTACTCTTCTATCAGCAAGCACACTGAAGCTTTCTTT
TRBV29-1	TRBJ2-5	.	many	CSVDRSNRRGTQYF	TGCAGCGTGGACCGCAGCAACCGGAGGGGGACCCAGTACTTC
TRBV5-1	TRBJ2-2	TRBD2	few	CASSKAGGTGELFF	TGCGCCAGCAGCAAAGCGGGGGGCACCGGGGAGCTGTTTTTT
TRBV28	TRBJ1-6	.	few	CASSLIEGRLVSPLHF	TGTGCCAGCAGTTTAATTGAGGGAAGGCTAGTTTCACCCCTCCACTTT
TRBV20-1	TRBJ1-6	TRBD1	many	CSARGQGGRSPLHF	TGCAGTGCTAGAGGACAGGGAGGGCGCTCACCCCTCCACTTT
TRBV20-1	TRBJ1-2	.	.	CSARDLARYTF	TGCAGTGCTAGAGATTTGGCCCGCTACACCTTC
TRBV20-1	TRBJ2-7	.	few	CSSLQEQQYF	TGCAGTTCTTTACAGGAACAGCAGTACTTC
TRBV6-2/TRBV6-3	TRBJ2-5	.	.	CASPPPTPDFAKETQYF	TGTGCCAGCCCACCCCCAACCCCGGATTTTGCTAAAGAGACCCAGTACTTC
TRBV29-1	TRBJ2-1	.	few	CSVDPGQYNEQFF	TGCAGCGTTGACCCTGGACAGTACAATGAGCAGTTCTTC
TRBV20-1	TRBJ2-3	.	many	CSAPTSSDTQYF	TGCAGTGCGCCAACTAGTTCCGATACGCAGTATTTT
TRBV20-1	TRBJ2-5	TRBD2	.	CSARDDSGGNQETQYF	TGCAGTGCTAGAGACGACAGCGGGGGAAACCAAGAGACCCAGTACTTC
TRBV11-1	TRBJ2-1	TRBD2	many	CASSPVGTSGYNEQFF	TGTGCCAGCAGCCCAGTTGGGACTAGCGGCTACAATGAGCAGTTCTTC
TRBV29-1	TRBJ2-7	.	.	CSAVQGTNEQYF	TGCAGCGCAGTACAGGGTACCAACGAGCAGTACTTC
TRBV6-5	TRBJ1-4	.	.	CASSWGGTGNEKLFF	TGTGCCAGCAGTTGGGGCGGGACGGGGAATGAAAAACTGTTTTTT
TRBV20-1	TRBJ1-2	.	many	CSARDLRGPIYGYTF	TGCAGTGCTAGAGATCTGAGGGGCCCAATCTATGGCTACACCTTC
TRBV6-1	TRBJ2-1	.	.	CASALESYNEQFF	TGTGCCAGCGCGCTGGAGTCCTACAATGAGCAGTTCTTC
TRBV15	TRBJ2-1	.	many	CATSREAAWDTYNEQFF	TGTGCCACCAGCAGAGAGGCAGCGTGGGACACCTACAATGAGCAGTTCTTC
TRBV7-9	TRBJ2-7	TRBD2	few	CASSQGTSSPHEQYF	TGTGCCAGCAGCCAGGGGACTAGCTCTCCACACGAGCAGTACTTC
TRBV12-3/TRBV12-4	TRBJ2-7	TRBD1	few	CASSLGTGQSEQYF	TGTGCCAGCAGTTTGGGGACAGGACAGAGCGAGCAGTACTTC
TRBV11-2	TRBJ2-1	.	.	CASSAPGREQFF	TGTGCCAGCAGCGCACCGGGGAGGGAGCAGTTCTTC
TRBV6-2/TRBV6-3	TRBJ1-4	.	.	CASKSDRLNEKLFF	TGTGCCAGCAAAAGCGACAGGTTAAATGAAAAACTGTTTTTT
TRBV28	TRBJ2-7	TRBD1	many	CASSFYRGDRAYEQYF	TGTGCCAGCAGTTTCTACAGGGGGGACAGGGCCTACGAGCAGTACTTC
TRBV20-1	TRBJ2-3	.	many	CSARVGRLTDTQYF	TGCAGTGCTAGGGTTGGGCGGCTGACAGATACGCAGTATTTT
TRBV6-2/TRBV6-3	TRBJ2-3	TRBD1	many	CASSFLAGRGTDTQYF	TGTGCCAGCAGTTTTCTCGCGGGCAGGGGGACAGATACGCAGTATTTT
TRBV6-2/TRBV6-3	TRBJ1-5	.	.	CASRPAGRNQPQHF	TGTGCCAGCCGCCCGGCAGGGAGGAATCAGCCCCAGCATTTT
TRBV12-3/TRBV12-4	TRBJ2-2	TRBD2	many	CASSALTSGTGELFF	TGTGCCAGCAGTGCCCTGACTAGCGGTACCGGGGAGCTGTTTTTT
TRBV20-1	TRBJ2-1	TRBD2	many	CSASPGAGGGGEQFF	TGCAGTGCTTCGCCCGGGGCGGGAGGCGGCGGTGAGCAGTTCTTC
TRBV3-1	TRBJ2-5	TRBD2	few	CASSQDSGQRGVLYGEETQYF	TGTGCCAGCAGCCAAGATTCGGGACAGCGGGGGGTTCTTTATGGTGAAGAGACCCAGTACTTC
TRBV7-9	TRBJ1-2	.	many	CASSLASQGNYGYTF	TGTGCCAGCAGCTTAGCGTCCCAGGGGAACTATGGCTACACCTTC
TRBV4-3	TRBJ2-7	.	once	CASSQDYPGRGEQYF	TGCGCCAGCAGCCAAGATTACCCCGGGCGGGGCGAGCAGTACTTC
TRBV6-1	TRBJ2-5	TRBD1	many	CASRKRGLQETQYF	TGTGCCAGCAGGAAGAGGGGGCTCCAAGAGACCCAGTACTTC